This T cell receptor beta chain was captured in a study of cytomegalovirus exposure and HLA in healthy donors. In the case of this clone: Its antigen remains unknown.

The table came from immunoSEQ multiplex PCR; TCRdb's copy has only in-frame clones and leaves some out. The data show around 300,000 clones, about 86% seen once. Trimming removed 2 bases from V and 7 bases from J; junction bases left unmatched: 12. Germline values: CDR1 GTSNPN, CDR2 SVGIG (reference sequence). The CDR3 has 16 residues. Broader study findings: Cytomegalovirus association was assigned to approximately 180 TCR beta chains. Most TCR sequences proved rare, with some public TCRs found in many donors. The tendency of first-cohort TCR clusters to co-occur in the roughly 110 validation repertoires was identified by a subsequent analysis.

Input material: PBMCs. The clonotype comes from a woman aged 18-30 years in good health and CMV-seronegative. The gene calls are TRBV30 and TRBJ2-1; 9 bases fit TRBD2. The CDR3 coding sequence is TGTGCCTGGAGTCCAGCTATAGCGGGAGTATTGAATGAGCAGTTCTTC. Amino acids: CAWSPAIAGVLNEQFF.